This TCR beta chain was identified in a study of vaccination and CD4 T cells after COVID-19. General study findings and limits: Convalescent patients gained a median approximately 88% of their reactive clones only post-vaccination.

Treatment: roughly nine-day PBMC culture with coronavirus spike peptide pools or control peptides (ViraFEST assay). Half-medium changes with fresh IL-2 medium occurred on days 3 and 7. In the case of this clonotype: The antigen remains unidentified.

CDR1 MGHRA and CDR2 YSYEKL come from the germline V gene. The CDR3 totals 15 residues. Trimming cost V 0 bases and J 6 bases, with 13 bases left between them. An Oncomine TCR Beta short-read assay was used to sequence the DNA from cultured CD4+ T cells. Genomic DNA was drawn out of CD4+ T cells grown in culture. TCRdb ran MiXCR on the PCR reads and lists one entry per CDR3 protein. The data contain approximately 10,000 distinct CDR3 sequences, about 48% of them singletons. V usage is TRBV4-1 and J usage is TRBJ2-3; D uncertain. The sequence derives from a human donor with COVID-19. The sample here was cultured CD4+ T cells from blood, taken after SARS-CoV-2 vaccination. CDR3 residues: CASSQDFQSVDTQYF. CDR3 in DNA: TGCGCCAGCAGCCAAGATTTCCAGAGCGTGGATACGCAGTATTTT.